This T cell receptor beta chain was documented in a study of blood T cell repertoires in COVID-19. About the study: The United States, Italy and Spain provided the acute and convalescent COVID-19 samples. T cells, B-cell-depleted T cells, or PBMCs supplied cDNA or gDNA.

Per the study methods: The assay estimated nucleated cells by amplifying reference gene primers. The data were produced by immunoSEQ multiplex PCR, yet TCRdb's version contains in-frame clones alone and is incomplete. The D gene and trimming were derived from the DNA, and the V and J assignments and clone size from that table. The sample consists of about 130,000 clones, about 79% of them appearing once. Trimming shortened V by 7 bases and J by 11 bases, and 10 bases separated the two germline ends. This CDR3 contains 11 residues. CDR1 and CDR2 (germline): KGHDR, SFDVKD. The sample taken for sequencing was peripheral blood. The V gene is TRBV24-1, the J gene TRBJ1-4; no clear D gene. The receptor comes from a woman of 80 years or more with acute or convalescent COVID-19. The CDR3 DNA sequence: TGTGCCACCAGCCCCGGAGGGAAACTGTTTTTT. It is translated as CATSPGGKLFF.